This entry features one TCR beta chain sequence. Antigen specificity is unknown. The data belong to a study of T cell responses to AZD1222 COVID-19 vaccine. Study-wide findings and caveats: When two AZD1222 doses had been given, Spike-specific TCR breadth and depth rose.

Some clones are missing from TCRdb's copy, which holds only in-frame ones; the method was immunoSEQ multiplex PCR. The table records around 100,000 clones, 88% of them present only once. Sample: peripheral blood, taken on day 0 of AZD1222 vaccination. This receptor was obtained from an adult in good health.

This CDR3 reads CASRSPGQVGEQYF. The CDR3 nucleotides are TGTGCCAGCAGATCACCCGGACAGGTCGGGGAGCAGTACTTC. The chain carries TRBV6-5 and TRBJ2-7, with 7 bases fitting TRBD1. Germline-derived CDR1 and CDR2 are MNHEY and SVGAGI. J was trimmed by 7 bases and V by 6 bases; bases with no gene match: 12. This CDR3 region has 14 residues.